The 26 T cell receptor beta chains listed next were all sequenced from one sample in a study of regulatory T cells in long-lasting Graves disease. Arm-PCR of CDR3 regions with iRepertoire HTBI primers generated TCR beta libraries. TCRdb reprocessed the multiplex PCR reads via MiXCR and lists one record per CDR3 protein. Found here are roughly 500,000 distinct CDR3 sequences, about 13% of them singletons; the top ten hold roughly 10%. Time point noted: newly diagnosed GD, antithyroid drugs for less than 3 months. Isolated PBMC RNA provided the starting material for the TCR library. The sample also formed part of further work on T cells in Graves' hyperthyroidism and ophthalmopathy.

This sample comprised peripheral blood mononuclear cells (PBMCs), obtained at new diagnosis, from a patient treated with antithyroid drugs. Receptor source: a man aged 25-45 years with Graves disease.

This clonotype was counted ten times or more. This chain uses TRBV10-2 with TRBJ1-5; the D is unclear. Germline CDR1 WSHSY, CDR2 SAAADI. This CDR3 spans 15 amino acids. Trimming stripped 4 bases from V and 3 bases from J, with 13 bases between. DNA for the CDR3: TGCGCCAGCAGTGTCGGCAGCGCGGTCAATCAGCCCCAGCATTTT. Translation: CASSVGSAVNQPQHF.

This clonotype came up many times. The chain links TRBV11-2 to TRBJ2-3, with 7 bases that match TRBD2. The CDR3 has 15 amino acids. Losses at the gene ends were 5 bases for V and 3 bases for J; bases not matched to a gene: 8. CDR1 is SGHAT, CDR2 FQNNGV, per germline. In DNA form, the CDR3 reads TGTGCCAGCAGCCTACCGGGACTACAGACAGATACGCAGTATTTT. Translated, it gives CASSLPGLQTDTQYF.

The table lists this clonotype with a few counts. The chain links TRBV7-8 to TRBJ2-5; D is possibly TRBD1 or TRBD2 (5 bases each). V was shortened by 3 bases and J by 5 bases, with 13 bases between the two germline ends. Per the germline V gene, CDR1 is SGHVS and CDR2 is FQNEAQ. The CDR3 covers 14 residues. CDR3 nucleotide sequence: TGTGCCAGCAGCTTGAGAGGGGATTCTGAGACCCAGTACTTC. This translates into CASSLRGDSETQYF.

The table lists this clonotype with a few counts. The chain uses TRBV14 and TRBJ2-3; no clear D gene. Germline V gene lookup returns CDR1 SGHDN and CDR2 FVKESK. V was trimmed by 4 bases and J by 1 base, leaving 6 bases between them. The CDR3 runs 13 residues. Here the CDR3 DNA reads TGTGCCAGCAGCCGAGATGGCACAGATACGCAGTATTTT. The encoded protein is CASSRDGTDTQYF.

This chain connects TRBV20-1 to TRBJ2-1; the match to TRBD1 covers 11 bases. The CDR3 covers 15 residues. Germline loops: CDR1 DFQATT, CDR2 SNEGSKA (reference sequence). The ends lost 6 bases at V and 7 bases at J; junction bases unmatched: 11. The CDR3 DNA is TGCAGTGCAGAGCCCGGGACAGGGGGTCGAAATGAGCAGTTCTTC. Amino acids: CSAEPGTGGRNEQFF.

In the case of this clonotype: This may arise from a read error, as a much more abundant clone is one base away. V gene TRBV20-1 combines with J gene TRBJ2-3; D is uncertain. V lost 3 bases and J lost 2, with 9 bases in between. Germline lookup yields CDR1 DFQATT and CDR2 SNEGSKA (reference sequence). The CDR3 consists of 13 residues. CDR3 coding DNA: TGCAGTGCTAGTGACATTAACACAGATACGCAGTATTTT. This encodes CSASDINTDTQYF.

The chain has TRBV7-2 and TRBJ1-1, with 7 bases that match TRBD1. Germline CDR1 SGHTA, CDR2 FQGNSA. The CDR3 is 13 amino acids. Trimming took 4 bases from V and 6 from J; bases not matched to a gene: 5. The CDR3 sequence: CASSYVQGSEAFF. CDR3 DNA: TGTGCCAGCAGCTACGTACAGGGGTCTGAAGCTTTCTTT.

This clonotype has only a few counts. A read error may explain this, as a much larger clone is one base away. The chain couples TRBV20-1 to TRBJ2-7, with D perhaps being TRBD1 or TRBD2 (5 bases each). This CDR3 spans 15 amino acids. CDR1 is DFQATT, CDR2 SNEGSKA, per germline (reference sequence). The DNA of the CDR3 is TGCAGTGCTAAGGATCCGGGACGGGGCTCCTACGGGCAGTACTTC. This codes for CSAKDPGRGSYGQYF.

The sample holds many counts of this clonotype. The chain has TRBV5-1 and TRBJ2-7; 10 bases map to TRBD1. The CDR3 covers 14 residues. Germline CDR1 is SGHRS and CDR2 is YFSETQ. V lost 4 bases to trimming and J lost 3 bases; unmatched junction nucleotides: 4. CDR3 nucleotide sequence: TGCGCCAGCAGCGGGGACAGGGGAAACTACGAGCAGTACTTC. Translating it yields CASSGDRGNYEQYF.

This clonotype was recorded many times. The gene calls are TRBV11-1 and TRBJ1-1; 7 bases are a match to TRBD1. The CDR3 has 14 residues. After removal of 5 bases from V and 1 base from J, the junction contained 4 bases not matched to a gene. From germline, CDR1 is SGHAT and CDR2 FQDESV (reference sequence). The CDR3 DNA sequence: TGTGCCAGCAGCGTCGACAGGGCGAACACTGAAGCTTTCTTT. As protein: CASSVDRANTEAFF.

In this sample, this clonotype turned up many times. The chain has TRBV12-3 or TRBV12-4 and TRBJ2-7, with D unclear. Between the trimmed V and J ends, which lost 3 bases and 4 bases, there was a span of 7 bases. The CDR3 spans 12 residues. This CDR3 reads CASSFGLYEQYF. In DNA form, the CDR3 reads TGTGCCAGCAGTTTCGGCCTTTACGAGCAGTACTTC.

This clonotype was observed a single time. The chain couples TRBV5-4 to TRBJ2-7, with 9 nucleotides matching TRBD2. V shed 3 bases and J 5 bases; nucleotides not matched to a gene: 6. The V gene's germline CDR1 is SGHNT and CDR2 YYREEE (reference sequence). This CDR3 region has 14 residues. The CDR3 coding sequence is TGTGCCAGCAGCTCCGGGACTAGCTTCCACGAGCAGTACTTC. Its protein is CASSSGTSFHEQYF.

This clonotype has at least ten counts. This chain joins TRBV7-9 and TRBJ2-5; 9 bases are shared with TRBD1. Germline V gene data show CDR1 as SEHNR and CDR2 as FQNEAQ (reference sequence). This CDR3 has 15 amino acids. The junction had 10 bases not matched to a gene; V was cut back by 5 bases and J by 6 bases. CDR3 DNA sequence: TGTGCCAGCAGCAGGGGACAGGGAGGTTTAAAGACCCAGTACTTC. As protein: CASSRGQGGLKTQYF.

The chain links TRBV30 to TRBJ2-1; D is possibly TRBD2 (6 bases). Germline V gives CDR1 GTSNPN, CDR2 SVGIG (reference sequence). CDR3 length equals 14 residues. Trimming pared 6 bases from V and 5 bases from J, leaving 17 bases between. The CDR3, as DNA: TGTGCCTGTTATAGCGGACGCAAACACAATGAGCAGTTCTTC. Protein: CACYSGRKHNEQFF.

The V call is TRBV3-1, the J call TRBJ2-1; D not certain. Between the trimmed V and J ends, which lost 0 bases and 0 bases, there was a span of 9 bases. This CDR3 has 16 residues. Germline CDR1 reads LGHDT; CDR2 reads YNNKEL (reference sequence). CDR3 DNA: TGTGCCAGCAGCCAAGACACCCAAAGCTCCTACAATGAGCAGTTCTTC. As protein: CASSQDTQSSYNEQFF.

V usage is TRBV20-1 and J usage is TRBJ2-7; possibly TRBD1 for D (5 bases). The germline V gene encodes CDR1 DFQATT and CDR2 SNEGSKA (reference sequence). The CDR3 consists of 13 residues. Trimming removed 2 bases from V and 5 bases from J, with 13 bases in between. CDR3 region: CSARRQGPNEQYF. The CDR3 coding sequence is TGCAGTGCTAGACGCCAGGGTCCCAACGAGCAGTACTTC.

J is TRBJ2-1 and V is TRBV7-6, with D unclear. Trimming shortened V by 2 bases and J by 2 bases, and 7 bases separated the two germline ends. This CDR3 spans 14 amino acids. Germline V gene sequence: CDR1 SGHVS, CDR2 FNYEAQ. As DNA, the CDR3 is TGTGCCAGCAGCTTAAAAGGGACCTACAATGAGCAGTTCTTC. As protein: CASSLKGTYNEQFF.

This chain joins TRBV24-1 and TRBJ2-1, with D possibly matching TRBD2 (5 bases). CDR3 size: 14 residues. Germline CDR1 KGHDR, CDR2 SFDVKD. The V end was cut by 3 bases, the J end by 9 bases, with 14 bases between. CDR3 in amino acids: CATSDQAAGGEQFF. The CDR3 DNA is TGTGCCACCAGTGATCAAGCGGCCGGAGGTGAGCAGTTCTTC.

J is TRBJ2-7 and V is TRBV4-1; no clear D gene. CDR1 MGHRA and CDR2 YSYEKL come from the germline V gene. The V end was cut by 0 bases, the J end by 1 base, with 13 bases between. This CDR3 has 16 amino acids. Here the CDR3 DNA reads TGCGCCAGCAGCCAAGATCCAGCTAGTTGGTCCTACGAGCAGTACTTC. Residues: CASSQDPASWSYEQYF.

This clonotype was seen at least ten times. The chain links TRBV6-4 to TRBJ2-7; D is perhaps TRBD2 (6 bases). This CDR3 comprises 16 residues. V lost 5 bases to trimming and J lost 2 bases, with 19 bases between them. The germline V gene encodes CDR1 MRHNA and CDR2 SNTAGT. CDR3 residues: CASSPTPSGEPYEQYF. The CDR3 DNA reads TGTGCCAGCAGTCCCACCCCGTCGGGGGAACCCTACGAGCAGTACTTC.

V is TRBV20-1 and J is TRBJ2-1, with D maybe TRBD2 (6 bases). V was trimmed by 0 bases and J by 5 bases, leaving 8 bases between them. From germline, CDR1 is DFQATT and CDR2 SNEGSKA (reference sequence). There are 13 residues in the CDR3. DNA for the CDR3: TGCAGTGCTAGAGACGGGAGCCACAATGAGCAGTTCTTC. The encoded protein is CSARDGSHNEQFF.

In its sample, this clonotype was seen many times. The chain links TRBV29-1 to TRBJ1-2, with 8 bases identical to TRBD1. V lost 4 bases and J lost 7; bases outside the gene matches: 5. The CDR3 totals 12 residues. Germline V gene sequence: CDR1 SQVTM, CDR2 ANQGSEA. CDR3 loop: CSVAGTGAGYTF. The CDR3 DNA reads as TGCAGCGTTGCCGGGACAGGAGCTGGCTACACCTTC.

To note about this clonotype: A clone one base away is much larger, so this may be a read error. CDR3 protein: CASALTYEQFF. The CDR3 DNA is TGTGCCAGCGCGCTTACTTACGAGCAGTTCTTC. The genes are TRBV2 and TRBJ2-1; D not resolved. Trimming removed 8 bases at V and 10 bases at J, with 12 bases between. CDR3 length: 11 amino acids. Germline CDR1 is SNHLY and CDR2 is FYNNEI.

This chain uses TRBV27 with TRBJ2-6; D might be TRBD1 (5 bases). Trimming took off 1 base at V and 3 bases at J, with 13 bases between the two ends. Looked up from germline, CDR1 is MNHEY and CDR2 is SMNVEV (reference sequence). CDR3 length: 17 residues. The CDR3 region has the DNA TGTGCCAGCAGTTTATACTCAGGGAATTTTGGGGCCAACGTCCTGACTTTC. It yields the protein CASSLYSGNFGANVLTF.

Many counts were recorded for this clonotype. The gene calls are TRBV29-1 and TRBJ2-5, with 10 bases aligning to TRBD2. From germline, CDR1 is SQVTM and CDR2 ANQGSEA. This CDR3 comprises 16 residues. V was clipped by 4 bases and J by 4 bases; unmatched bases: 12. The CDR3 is CSVVPWGTSEGETQYF. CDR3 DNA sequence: TGCAGCGTTGTTCCTTGGGGGACTAGCGAGGGAGAGACCCAGTACTTC.

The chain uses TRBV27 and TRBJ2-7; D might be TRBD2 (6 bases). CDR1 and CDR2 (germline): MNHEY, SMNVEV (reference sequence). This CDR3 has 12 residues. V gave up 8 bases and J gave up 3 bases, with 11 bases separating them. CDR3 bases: TGTGCCAGCTGGACTATAGACTACGAGCAGTACTTC. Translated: CASWTIDYEQYF.